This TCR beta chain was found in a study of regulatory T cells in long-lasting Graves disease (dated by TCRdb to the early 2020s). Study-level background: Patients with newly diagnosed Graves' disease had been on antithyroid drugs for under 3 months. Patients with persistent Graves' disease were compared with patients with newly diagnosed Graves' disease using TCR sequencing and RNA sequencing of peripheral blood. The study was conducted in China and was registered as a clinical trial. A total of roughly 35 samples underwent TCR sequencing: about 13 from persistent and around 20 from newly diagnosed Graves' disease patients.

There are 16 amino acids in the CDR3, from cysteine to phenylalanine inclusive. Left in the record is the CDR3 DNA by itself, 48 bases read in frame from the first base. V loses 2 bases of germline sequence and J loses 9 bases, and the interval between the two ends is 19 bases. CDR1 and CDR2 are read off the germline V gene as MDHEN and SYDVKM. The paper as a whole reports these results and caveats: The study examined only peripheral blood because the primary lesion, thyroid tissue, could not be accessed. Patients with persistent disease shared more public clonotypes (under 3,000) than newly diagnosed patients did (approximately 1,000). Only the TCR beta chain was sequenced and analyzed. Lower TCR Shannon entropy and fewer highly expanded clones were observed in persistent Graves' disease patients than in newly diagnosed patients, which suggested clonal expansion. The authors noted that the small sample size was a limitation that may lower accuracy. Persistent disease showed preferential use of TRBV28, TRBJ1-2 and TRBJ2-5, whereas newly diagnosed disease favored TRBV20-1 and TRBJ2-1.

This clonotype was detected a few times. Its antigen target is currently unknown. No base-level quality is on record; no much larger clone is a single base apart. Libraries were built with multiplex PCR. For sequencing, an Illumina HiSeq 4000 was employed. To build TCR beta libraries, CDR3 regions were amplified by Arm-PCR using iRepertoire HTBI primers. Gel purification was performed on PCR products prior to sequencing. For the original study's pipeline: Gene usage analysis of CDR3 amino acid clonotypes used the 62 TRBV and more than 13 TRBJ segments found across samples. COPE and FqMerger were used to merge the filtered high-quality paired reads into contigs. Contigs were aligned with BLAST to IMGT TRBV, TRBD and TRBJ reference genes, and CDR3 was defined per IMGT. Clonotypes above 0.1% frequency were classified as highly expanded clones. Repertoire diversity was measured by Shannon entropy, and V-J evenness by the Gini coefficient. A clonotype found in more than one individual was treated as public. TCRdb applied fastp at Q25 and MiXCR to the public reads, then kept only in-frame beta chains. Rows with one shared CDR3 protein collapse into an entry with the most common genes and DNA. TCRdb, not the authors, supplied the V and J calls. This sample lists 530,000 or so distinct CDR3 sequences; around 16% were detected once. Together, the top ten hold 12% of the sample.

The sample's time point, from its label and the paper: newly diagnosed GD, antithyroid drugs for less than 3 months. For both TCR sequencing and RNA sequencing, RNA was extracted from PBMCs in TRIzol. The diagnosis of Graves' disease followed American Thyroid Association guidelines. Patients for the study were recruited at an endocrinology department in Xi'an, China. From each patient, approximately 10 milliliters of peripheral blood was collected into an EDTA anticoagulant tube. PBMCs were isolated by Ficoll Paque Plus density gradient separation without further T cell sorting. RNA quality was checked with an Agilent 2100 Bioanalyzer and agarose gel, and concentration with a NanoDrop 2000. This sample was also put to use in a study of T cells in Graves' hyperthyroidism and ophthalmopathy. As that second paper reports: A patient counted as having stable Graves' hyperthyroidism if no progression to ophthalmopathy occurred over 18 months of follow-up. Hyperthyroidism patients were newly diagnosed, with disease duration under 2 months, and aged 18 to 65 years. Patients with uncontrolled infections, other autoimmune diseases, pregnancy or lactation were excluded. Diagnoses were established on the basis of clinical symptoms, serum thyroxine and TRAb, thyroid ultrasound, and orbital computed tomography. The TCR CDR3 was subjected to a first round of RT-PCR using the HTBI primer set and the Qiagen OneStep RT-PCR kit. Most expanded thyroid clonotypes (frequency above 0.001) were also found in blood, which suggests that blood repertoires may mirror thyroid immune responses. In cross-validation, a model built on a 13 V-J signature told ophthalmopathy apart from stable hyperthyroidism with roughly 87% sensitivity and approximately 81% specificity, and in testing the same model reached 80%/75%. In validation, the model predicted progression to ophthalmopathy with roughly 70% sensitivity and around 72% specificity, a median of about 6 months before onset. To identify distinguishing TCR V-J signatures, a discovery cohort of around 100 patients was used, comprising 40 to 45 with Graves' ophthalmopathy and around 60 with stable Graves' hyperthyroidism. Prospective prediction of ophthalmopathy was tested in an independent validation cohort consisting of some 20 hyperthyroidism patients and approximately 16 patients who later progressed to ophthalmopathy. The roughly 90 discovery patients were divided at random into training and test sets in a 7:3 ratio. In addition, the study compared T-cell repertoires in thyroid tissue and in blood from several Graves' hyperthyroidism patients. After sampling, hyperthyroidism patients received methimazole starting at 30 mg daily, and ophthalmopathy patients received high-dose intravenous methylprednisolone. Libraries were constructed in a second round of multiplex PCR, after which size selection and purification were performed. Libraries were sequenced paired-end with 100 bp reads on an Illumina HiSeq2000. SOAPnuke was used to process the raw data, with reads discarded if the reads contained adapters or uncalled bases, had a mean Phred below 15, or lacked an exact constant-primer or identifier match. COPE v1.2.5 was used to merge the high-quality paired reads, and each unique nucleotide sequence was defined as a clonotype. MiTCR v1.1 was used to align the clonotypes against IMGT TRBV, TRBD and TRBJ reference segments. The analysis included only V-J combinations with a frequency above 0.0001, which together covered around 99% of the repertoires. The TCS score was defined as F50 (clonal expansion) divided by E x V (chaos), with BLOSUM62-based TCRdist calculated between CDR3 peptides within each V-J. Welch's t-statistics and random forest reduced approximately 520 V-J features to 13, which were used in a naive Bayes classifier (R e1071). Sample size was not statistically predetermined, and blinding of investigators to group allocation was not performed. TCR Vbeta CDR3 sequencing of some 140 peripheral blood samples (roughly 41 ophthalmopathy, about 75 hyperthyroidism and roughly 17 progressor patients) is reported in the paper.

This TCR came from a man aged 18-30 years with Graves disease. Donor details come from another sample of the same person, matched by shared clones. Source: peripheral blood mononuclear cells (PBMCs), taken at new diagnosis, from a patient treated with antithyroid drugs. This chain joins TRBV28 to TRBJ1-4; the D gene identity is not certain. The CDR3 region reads CASSLAAGTIGKKLFF. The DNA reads TGTGCCAGCAGTTTAGCCGCAGGAACCATAGGGAAAAAACTGTTTTTT.